In its sample, the clone carrying this TCR beta chain was seen a few times. The entry originates in a study of identical twins. MiXCR, run by TCRdb on the 5' RACE reads, gives a single entry per CDR3 protein. Of hundreds of thousands of distinct CDR3 sequences in the sample, approximately 25% were seen once. The CDR3 extends over 14 amino acids. With 3 bases clipped from V and 6 bases from J, the junction kept 3 bases outside the gene matches. The sample was also linked to a second study, of T cells expressing NK-cell markers. That work states: In more than 5 donors, dominant CD3+CD56+NKG2C+ clonotypes ranked among the top 10 CD8+ clonotypes. Similarly, these clonotypes led the CD3+CD56-NKG2C+ fraction as well in several donors.

Specimen: CD4+ T cells sorted from blood. The clonotype comes from a woman younger than 35 in good health. The chain couples TRBV12-3 or TRBV12-4 to TRBJ2-1, with 9 bases matching TRBD2. This CDR3 is CASSLRGGLNEQFF. In DNA, the CDR3 is TGTGCCAGCAGTTTGCGGGGGGGCCTCAATGAGCAGTTCTTC.